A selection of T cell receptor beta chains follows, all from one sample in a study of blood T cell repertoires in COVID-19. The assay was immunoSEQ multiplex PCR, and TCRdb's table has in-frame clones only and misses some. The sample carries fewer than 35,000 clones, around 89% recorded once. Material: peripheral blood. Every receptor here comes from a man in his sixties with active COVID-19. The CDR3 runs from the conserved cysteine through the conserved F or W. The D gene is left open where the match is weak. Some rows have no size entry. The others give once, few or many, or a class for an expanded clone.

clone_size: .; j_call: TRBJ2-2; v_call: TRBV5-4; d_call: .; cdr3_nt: TGTGCCAGCAGCTCCCGGGACACTTTGGGCGGGGAGCTGTTTTTT; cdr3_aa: CASSSRDTLGGELFF
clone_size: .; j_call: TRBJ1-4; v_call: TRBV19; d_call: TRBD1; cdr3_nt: TGTGCCAGTAGTTCCGACAGGGGGCCCAGGGAAAAACTGTTTTTT; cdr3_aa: CASSSDRGPREKLFF
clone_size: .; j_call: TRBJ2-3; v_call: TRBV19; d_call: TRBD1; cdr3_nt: TGTGCCAGTAGCATTCCCGGAGACAGGGGGTCTAATACGCAGTATTTT; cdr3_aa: CASSIPGDRGSNTQYF
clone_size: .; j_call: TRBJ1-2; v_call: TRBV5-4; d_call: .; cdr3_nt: TGTGCCAGCAGCTTGGACGGAGAGAGCTATGGCTACACCTTC; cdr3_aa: CASSLDGESYGYTF
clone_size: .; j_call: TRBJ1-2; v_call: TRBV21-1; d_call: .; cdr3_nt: TGTGCCAGCCCCGAGGCCAGGACAGGGGCCCTCTATGGCTACACCTTC; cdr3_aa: CASPEARTGALYGYTF
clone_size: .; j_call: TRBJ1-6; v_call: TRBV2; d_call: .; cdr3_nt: TGTGCCAGCATGGGTGCGGTCCGGGATTCACCCCTCCACTTT; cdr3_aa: CASMGAVRDSPLHF
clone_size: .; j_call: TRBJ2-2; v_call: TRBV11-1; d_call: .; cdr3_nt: TGTGCCAGCAGCCCTACAGGAAACACCGGGGAGCTGTTTTTT; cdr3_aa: CASSPTGNTGELFF
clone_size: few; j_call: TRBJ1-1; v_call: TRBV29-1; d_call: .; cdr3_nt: TGCAGCATCGCCGGTCCGGGTAACACTGAAGCTTTCTTT; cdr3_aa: CSIAGPGNTEAFF
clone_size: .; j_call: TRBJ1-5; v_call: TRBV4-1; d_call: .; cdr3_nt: TGCGCCAGCAGCCCCCTGACAGGACCCAATCAGCCCCAGCATTTT; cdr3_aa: CASSPLTGPNQPQHF
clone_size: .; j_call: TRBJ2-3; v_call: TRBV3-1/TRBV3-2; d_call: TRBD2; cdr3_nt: TGTGCCAGCAGCCAAGGGGACGCGGGGGGCACAGATACGCAGTATTTT; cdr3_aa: CASSQGDAGGTDTQYF
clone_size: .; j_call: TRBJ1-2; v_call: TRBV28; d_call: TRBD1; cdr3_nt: TGTGCCAGCACCATTGACAGGGCATTAGGCGGCTACACCTTC; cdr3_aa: CASTIDRALGGYTF